One and the same sample provided the 13 T cell receptor beta chains below, sequenced in a study of blood T cell repertoires in COVID-19 (dated by TCRdb to the early 2020s). The library was made by the immunoSEQ multiplex PCR assay. TCRdb provides this immuneACCESS table in a form limited to in-frame rearrangements. Some clones are lacking; in checked studies, under half of them reflect an unresolved V gene, and why the rest are absent is not known. Recorded for this sample are some 160,000 clones; approximately 83% of them occurred a single time. The ten most abundant clones make up 11% of the sample. The sample consisted of peripheral blood. Receptors were obtained from a man between 65 and 85 years old with active or convalescent COVID-19.

On this clone itself: This CDR3 is also generated by other DNA sequences in the sample. The rearrangement uses TRBV6-5 and TRBJ2-6; 7 bases map to TRBD1. The V gene end was trimmed by 6 bases and the J gene end by 2 bases; junction bases not matched to a gene: 4. Looked up from germline, CDR1 is MNHEY and CDR2 is SVGAGI. The CDR3 has 15 residues. CDR3 coding DNA: TGTGCCAGCAGGAACAGGGGAGCTGGGGCCAACGTCCTGACTTTC. Amino acid sequence: CASRNRGAGANVLTF.

V is TRBV7-9 and J is TRBJ1-4; D remains unclear. This CDR3 has 14 residues. V dropped 5 bases and J dropped 3 bases, with 10 bases sitting between them. CDR1 and CDR2 from the germline V gene are SEHNR and FQNEAQ (reference sequence). CDR3 sequence reads: CASSLRSANEKLFF. The CDR3 nucleotides read TGTGCCAGCAGCCTACGAAGTGCTAATGAAAAACTGTTTTTT.

This clone is a singleton in its sample. The rearrangement links TRBV2 to TRBJ1-5; D is possibly TRBD1 (5 bases). The CDR3 has 14 residues. V was shortened by 5 bases and J by 7 bases, with 15 bases between the two germline ends. The germline CDR1 and CDR2 sequences are SNHLY and FYNNEI. In DNA, the CDR3 is TGTGCCAGCAGTACGGGTGCGGGGGTCCAGCCCCAGCATTTT. Translated, it gives CASSTGAGVQPQHF.

The chain couples TRBV5-1 to TRBJ1-1; D not certain. The CDR3 consists of 14 residues. Trimming removed 2 bases from V and 1 base from J, with 9 bases in between. Germline loops: CDR1 SGHRS, CDR2 YFSETQ. CDR3 amino acids: CASSFDKPNTEAFF. The CDR3 coding sequence is TGCGCCAGCAGCTTTGACAAACCGAACACTGAAGCTTTCTTT.

The chain carries TRBV10-3 and TRBJ2-1; 7 bases map to TRBD2. The CDR3 spans 16 residues. Trimming cost V 4 bases and J 5 bases; bases outside gene matches: 11. The V gene's germline CDR1 is ENHRY and CDR2 SYGVKD. The CDR3 coding sequence is TGTGCCATCAGTGGGGGAGAGACTAGCCGCAACAATGAGCAGTTCTTC. Its protein is CAISGGETSRNNEQFF.

A few counts support this clone. This rearrangement joins TRBV25-1 to TRBJ1-1, with 7 bases lining up with TRBD1. The V gene end was trimmed by 2 bases and the J gene end by 4 bases; junction bases not matched to a gene: 10. Germline V gene sequence: CDR1 MGHDK, CDR2 SYGVNS. The CDR3 consists of 16 residues. CDR3 bases: TGTGCCAGCAGTGAAACCCGGGACAGCCGGGGCACTGAAGCTTTCTTT. It encodes CASSETRDSRGTEAFF.

The chain links TRBV28 to TRBJ2-4, with 7 bases identical to TRBD1. V was pared by 8 bases and J by 0 bases, with 1 base of the junction left unmatched. The CDR3 has 13 amino acids. The germline CDR1 and CDR2 sequences are MDHEN and SYDVKM. CDR3 protein: CASGTVAKNIQYF. For the CDR3, the DNA is TGTGCCAGCGGGACAGTAGCCAAAAACATTCAGTACTTC.

This chain uses TRBV19 with TRBJ1-1; D might be TRBD1 (6 bases). Per the germline V gene, CDR1 is LNHDA and CDR2 is SQIVND (reference sequence). This CDR3 has 17 residues. Trimming left V 5 bases short and J 5 bases short, with 24 bases between. For the CDR3, the DNA is TGTGCCAGTAGTCTCCGTGGGACACCGACCCTTTTTACTGAAGCTTTCTTT. Its translation: CASSLRGTPTLFTEAFF. The variable domain in full, completed from reference TRBV19 and TRBJ1-1, reads DGGITQSPKYLFRKEGQNVTLSCEQNLNHDAMYWYRQDPGQGLRLIYYSQIVNDFQKGDIAEGYSVSREKKESFPLTVTSAQKNPTAFYLCASSLRGTPTLFTEAFFGQGTRLTVV.

V usage is TRBV28 and J usage is TRBJ2-1; D perhaps matches TRBD1 (6 bases). The CDR3 is made up of 15 amino acids. From germline, CDR1 is MDHEN and CDR2 SYDVKM. The V and J ends lost 8 bases and 7 bases respectively, with 21 bases between them. The chain's CDR3 is CASGIGQRLRNEQFF. DNA of the CDR3: TGTGCCAGCGGTATCGGACAGAGACTCCGGAATGAGCAGTTCTTC.

The V gene is TRBV2, the J gene TRBJ1-1, with 7 bases matching TRBD1. The germline gives CDR1 SNHLY, CDR2 FYNNEI. The CDR3 has 11 amino acids. Unmatched junction bases numbered 4, after V lost 9 bases and J lost 6 bases. The CDR3 is CARYRGAEAFF. In nucleotides, the CDR3 is TGTGCCAGATACAGGGGAGCTGAAGCTTTCTTT.

The chain uses TRBV7-9 and TRBJ2-3; the match to TRBD2 covers 7 bases. The CDR3 extends over 15 amino acids. Per germline, CDR1 SEHNR and CDR2 FQNEAQ (reference sequence). The ends lost 5 bases at V and 1 base at J; junction bases unmatched: 6. CDR3 sequence: CASSPPGLRTDTQYF. Written as DNA, the CDR3 is TGTGCCAGCAGCCCGCCGGGACTACGCACAGATACGCAGTATTTT. The full variable domain, in which reference TRBV7-9 and TRBJ2-3 provide the parts outside the CDR3, is DTGVSQNPRHKITKRGQNVTFRCDPISEHNRLYWYRQTLGQGPEFLTYFQNEAQLEKSRLLSDRFSAERPKGSFSTLEIQRTEQGDSAMYLCASSPPGLRTDTQYFGPGTRLTVL.

The V call is TRBV29-1, the J call TRBJ2-1; D might be TRBD2 (6 bases). Germline CDR1 and CDR2: SQVTM and ANQGSEA. The CDR3 loop spans 12 amino acids. The V end was cut by 6 bases, the J end by 9 bases, with 15 bases between. In DNA form, the CDR3 reads TGCAGCGTCTTATATGAGGGACTTGAGCAGTTCTTC. It is translated as CSVLYEGLEQFF.

The chain recombines TRBV6-4 with TRBJ1-6; 11 bases line up with TRBD1. The CDR3 loop spans 15 amino acids. Germline-derived CDR1 and CDR2 are MRHNA and SNTAGT. V gave up 3 bases and J gave up 5 bases; unmatched junction bases: 0. CDR3 DNA sequence: TGTGCCAGCAGTGAGGACAGGGGGCATAATTCACCCCTCCACTTT. Protein sequence: CASSEDRGHNSPLHF.